A single sample gave rise to the 8 T cell receptor beta chains below, sequenced in a study of blood T cell repertoires in COVID-19. The data were produced by immunoSEQ multiplex PCR, yet TCRdb's version contains in-frame clones alone and is incomplete. The table has 120,000 or so clones, around four fifths seen once; the top ten hold more than 20%. The sample consisted of peripheral blood. These receptors were obtained from a human donor in a cohort sampled during active COVID-19.

The sample holds one count of this clone. The chain carries TRBV19 and TRBJ2-1, with TRBD2 matching 10 bases. CDR1 is LNHDA, CDR2 SQIVND, per germline (reference sequence). This CDR3 comprises 16 residues. Losses at the gene ends were 7 bases for V and 4 bases for J; bases not matched to a gene: 10. The CDR3, as DNA: TGTGCCAGTACCCCATTTGGTAGCGGGGGGTACAATGAGCAGTTCTTC. Translating gives CASTPFGSGGYNEQFF.

The genes are TRBV18 and TRBJ2-5; 8 bases match TRBD1. This CDR3 contains 14 residues. After removal of 3 bases from V and 2 bases from J, the junction contained 2 bases not matched to a gene. Germline V lookup: CDR1 KGHSH, CDR2 LQKENI. The CDR3 is CASSPRQGQETQYF. The CDR3 DNA is TGTGCCAGCTCACCGAGACAGGGGCAAGAGACCCAGTACTTC.

V usage is TRBV5-1 and J usage is TRBJ1-1; 7 bases are shared with TRBD1. The CDR3 sequence is 14 residues long. With V trimmed by 4 bases and J by 5 bases, 8 bases remained unmatched. The germline V gene encodes CDR1 SGHRS and CDR2 YFSETQ. The CDR3 region has the DNA TGCGCCAGCAGCGGTGGACAGGAGGGGACTGAAGCTTTCTTT. This translates into CASSGGQEGTEAFF.

This chain connects TRBV28 to TRBJ2-1, with 15 bases fitting TRBD2. The CDR3 spans 17 residues. V shed 4 bases, J shed 9 bases, and the junction held 10 bases outside the gene matches. The germline V gene encodes CDR1 MDHEN and CDR2 SYDVKM. For the CDR3, the DNA is TGTGCCAGCAGTTCCCCTGGACTAGCGGGAGGGCCTAGTGAGCAGTTCTTC. Protein: CASSSPGLAGGPSEQFF.

This chain connects TRBV6-2 or TRBV6-3 to TRBJ2-3; 8 nucleotides line up with TRBD1. Germline V CDR1 and CDR2: MNHEY, SVGEGT. The junction had 17 bases not matched to a gene; V was cut back by 6 bases and J by 6 bases. The CDR3 covers 17 residues. The CDR3 region is CASSLQRTGSLSDTQYF. The CDR3 DNA reads TGTGCCAGCAGCCTCCAACGGACAGGGTCGCTGTCTGATACGCAGTATTTT.

The chain couples TRBV6-2 or TRBV6-3 to TRBJ1-6; unclear D gene. The CDR3 sequence is 12 residues long. Germline CDR1 and CDR2: MNHEY and SVGEGT. V was clipped by 2 bases and J by 7 bases, with 3 bases between them. The CDR3 nucleotides are TGTGCCAGCAGTTACCGGAATTCACCCCTCCACTTT. Its protein product is CASSYRNSPLHF.

V usage is TRBV6-2 or TRBV6-3 and J usage is TRBJ2-2, with 13 nucleotides matching TRBD2. The CDR3 is made up of 17 amino acids. Germline CDR1 MNHEY, CDR2 SVGEGT. V shed 5 bases, J shed 0 bases, and the junction held 3 bases outside the gene matches. CDR3 amino acids: CASSRTSGGANTGELFF. In nucleotides, the CDR3 is TGTGCCAGCAGTCGGACTAGCGGGGGAGCGAACACCGGGGAGCTGTTTTTT.

This rearrangement joins TRBV5-5 to TRBJ1-2, with 10 bases identical to TRBD1. The V segment lost 4 bases and the J segment 3 bases; nucleotides outside the gene matches: 12. The CDR3 totals 17 residues. In germline, CDR1 is SGHKS, CDR2 YYEKEE (reference sequence). CDR3 residues: CASSVTGTGDRDYGYTF. CDR3 coding DNA: TGTGCCAGCAGCGTAACCGGGACAGGGGACCGGGACTATGGCTACACCTTC. The full variable domain, completed using reference TRBV5-5 and TRBJ1-2, is DAGVTQSPTHLIKTRGQQVTLRCSPISGHKSVSWYQQVLGQGPQFIFQYYEKEERGRGNFPDRFSARQFPNYSSELNVNALLLGDSALYLCASSVTGTGDRDYGYTFGSGTRLTVV.